This TCR beta chain was obtained from a study of shared T cell receptors in the human thymus. J gave up 3 bases and V 5 bases, and 4 bases lay outside the gene matches. This CDR3 spans 14 amino acids. In germline, CDR1 is LNHDA, CDR2 SQIVND (reference sequence). Produced via immunoSEQ multiplex PCR; TCRdb's table is partial and in-frame only. The data contain some 760,000 clones, approximately 83% of them singletons. This clone showed up just a few times. These data also formed part of another study, on human thymus T cells. Per that study: Healthy Finnish infants undergoing corrective surgery for congenital heart defects provided the donor material. Resections obtained during corrective heart surgery supplied the thymus tissue. Thymic and blood repertoires seemed to show skewed V and J gene use.

The J gene is TRBJ1-2, the V gene TRBV19; 9 bases line up with TRBD1. This TCR was recovered from a girl younger than two with a congenital heart defect. Material for sequencing was thymocytes. This CDR3 is CASSGQGTYYGYTF. DNA of the CDR3: TGTGCCAGTAGTGGACAGGGGACTTACTATGGCTACACCTTC.